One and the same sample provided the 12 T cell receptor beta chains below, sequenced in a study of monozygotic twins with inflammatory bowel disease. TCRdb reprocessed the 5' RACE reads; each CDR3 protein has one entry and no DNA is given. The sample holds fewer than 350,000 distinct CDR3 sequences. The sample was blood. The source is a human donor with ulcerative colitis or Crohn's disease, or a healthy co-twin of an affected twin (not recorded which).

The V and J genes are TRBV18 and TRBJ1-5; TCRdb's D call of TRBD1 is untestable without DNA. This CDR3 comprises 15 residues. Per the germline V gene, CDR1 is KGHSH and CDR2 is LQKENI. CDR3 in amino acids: CASSSPGTGDQPQHF.

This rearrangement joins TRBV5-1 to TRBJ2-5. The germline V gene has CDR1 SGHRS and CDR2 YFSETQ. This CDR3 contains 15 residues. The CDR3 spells CASSLVASRSETQYF.

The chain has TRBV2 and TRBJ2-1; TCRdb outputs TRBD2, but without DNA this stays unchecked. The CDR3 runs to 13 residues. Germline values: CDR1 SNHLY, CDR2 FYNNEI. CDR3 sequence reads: CASEASGRDEQFF.

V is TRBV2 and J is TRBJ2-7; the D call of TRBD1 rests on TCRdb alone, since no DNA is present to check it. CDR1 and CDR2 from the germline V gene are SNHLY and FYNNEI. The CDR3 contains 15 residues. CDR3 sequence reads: CASSPTGQGLDEQYF.

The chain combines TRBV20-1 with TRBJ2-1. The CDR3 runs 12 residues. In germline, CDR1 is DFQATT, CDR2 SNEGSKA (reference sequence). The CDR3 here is CSASVSRTEQFF.

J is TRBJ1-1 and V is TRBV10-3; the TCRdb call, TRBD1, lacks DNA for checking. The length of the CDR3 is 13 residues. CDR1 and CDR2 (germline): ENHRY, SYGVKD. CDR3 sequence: CAITGTVNTEAFF.

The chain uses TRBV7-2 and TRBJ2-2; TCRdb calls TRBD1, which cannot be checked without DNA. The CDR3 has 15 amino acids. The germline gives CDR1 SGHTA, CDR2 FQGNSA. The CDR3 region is CASSAVMGPTGELFF.

CDR3 residues: CATSRKGSGIAEAFF. The chain has TRBV15 and TRBJ1-1. Germline CDR1 reads LNHNV; CDR2 reads YYDKDF (reference sequence). The CDR3 loop spans 15 amino acids.

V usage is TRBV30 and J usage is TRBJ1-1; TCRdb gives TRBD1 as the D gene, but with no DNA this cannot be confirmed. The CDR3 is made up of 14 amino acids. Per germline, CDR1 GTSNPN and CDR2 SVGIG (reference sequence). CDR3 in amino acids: CAWSVGTWSTEAFF.

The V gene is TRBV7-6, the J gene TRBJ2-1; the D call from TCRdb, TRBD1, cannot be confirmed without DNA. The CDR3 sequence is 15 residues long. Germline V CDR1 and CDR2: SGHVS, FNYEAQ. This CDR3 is CASSLGRGFGNEQFF.

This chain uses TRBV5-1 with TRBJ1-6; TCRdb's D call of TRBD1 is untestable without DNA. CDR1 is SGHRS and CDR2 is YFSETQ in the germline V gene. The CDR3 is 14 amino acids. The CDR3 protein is CASSSGDTGSPLHF.

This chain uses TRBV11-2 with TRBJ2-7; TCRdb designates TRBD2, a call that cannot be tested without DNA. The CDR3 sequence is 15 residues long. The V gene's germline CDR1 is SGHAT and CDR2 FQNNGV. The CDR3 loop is CASSFLSSGGNEQYF.